The present T cell receptor (beta chain) was sequenced within a study of OX40 agonist ivuxolimab in advanced cancers. Regarding the research as a whole: The costimulatory receptor OX40 (CD134) was targeted by ivuxolimab, a fully human IgG2 agonistic monoclonal antibody. The monotherapy dose-escalation portion (N of about 52 patients) of the phase I ivuxolimab trial is reported in the paper. Partial responses were achieved by three dose-escalation patients, of whom one had hepatocellular carcinoma and two had cutaneous melanoma. Of the approximately 53 patients in dose escalation, 19 had hepatocellular carcinoma, some 15 had melanoma, 9 had renal cell carcinoma and 9 had head and neck cancer. In the dose-escalation cohort, more than 75% of patients were male, and the mean age was around 60 years, with a range of about 23 to 90. Prior anti-PD-1, anti-PD-L1 or anti-CTLA-4 therapy was permitted, and approximately 40% of dose-escalation patients had received checkpoint inhibitors. Intravenous ivuxolimab was administered to patients every 2 weeks at six dose levels: 0.01, 0.1, 0.3, 1.5, 3 and 10 mg/kg. Peripheral TCRbeta sequencing was intended to test whether TCR sequence diversity was altered and clonal T-cell expansion was caused by ivuxolimab.

As concerns this clone: Its target antigen remains unknown. The record has no base qualities; no much larger clone is one base away.

From its cysteine to its phenylalanine, the CDR3 spans 13 amino acids. Only the CDR3 region is kept as DNA, spanning 39 bases read in frame from base 1. Sequences SQVTM (CDR1) and ANQGSEA (CDR2) are obtained from the germline V gene. V gives up 1 base and J gives up 2 bases, and the segment between their germline ends measures 8 bases. Study-wide conclusions, independent of this receptor: The antigen specificity of the clonally expanded peripheral T cells was not determined. In partial responders in the 0.1-3.0 mg/kg groups, normalized peripheral clonal expansion was found to be among the lowest, especially among CD8+ T cells. Low levels of normalized T-cell clonal expansion were also seen in some patients who did not respond. After ivuxolimab, CD8+ T cells had more expanded clones than CD4+ T cells on average. At doses of 0.1 to 3.0 mg/kg, clonal expansion of both CD4+ and CD8+ blood T cells was observed from baseline to week 6.

To sequence the TCRbeta CDR3 region, genomic DNA was isolated from the sorted cells. The immunoSEQ Assay was used to sequence the TCRbeta CDR3 regions. Drawn from immuneACCESS, this table holds only the in-frame rearrangements with V and J called that TCRdb kept. Clones are partly lost; checked studies trace under half to an unresolved V gene and leave the rest unexplained. This sample has 83,000 or so clones in its table, and around 84% of those were observed once. The ten largest clones represent roughly 1.8% of the sample. Patients with autoimmune disease history or receiving systemic immunosuppression were excluded from the trial. Peripheral blood for TCR sequencing was collected from all dose cohorts at baseline, on cycle 4 day 1, and on cycle 7 day 1. The samples were drawn from a first-in-human, open-label, multicenter phase I dose-escalation trial of ivuxolimab. The trial enrolled adults with locally advanced or metastatic head and neck squamous cell, hepatocellular, melanoma or renal cell carcinoma. Before TCR sequencing, CD4+ T cells and CD8+ T cells were sorted from peripheral blood as separate populations.

The chain is made from TRBV29-1 and TRBJ1-1, with the D gene too uncertain to name. The origin of this receptor is an adult with an advanced solid tumor such as melanoma, head and neck, liver or kidney cancer. This sample comprised CD4+ or CD8+ T cells sorted from blood, obtained in a trial of the OX40 agonist ivuxolimab. In nucleotides, the sequence is TGCAGCGTTGAAGTTTCTCATAACACTGAAGCTTTCTTT. The resulting protein is CSVEVSHNTEAFF.